A single sample is the source of the 13 T cell receptor beta chains below, sequenced in a study of blood T cells in healthy people across ages. Then a second PCR, running roughly 7 to 12 cycles, was carried out with a sample-barcoded 5' primer and a J-beta primer mix. TCRdb reanalysed the 5' RACE reads using MiXCR and keeps one entry per CDR3 protein. The table lists about 1.4 million distinct CDR3 sequences, 59% of them singletons. The sample comprised blood. The receptor set was obtained from a man aged 18 to 29 in good health.

This sequence joins TRBV7-2 and TRBJ2-1; D remains ambiguous. V lost 1 base and J 6 bases, leaving 7 bases between the germline ends. CDR1 SGHTA and CDR2 FQGNSA come from the germline V gene. This CDR3 is built from 13 residues. The CDR3 DNA sequence: TGTGCCAGCAGCTTAGAACCCGTCAATGAGCAGTTCTTC. This translates into CASSLEPVNEQFF. Variable domain in full (rest from reference TRBV7-2 and TRBJ2-1): GAGVSQSPSNKVTEKGKDVELRCDPISGHTALYWYRQSLGQGLEFLIYFQGNSAPDKSGLPSDRFSAERTGGSVSTLTIQRTQQEDSAVYLCASSLEPVNEQFFGPGTRLTVL.

This clonotype came up once. The chain recombines TRBV30 with TRBJ1-2, with D possibly TRBD1 on 6 matching bases. Trimming removed 1 base from V and 6 bases from J, with 12 bases in between. The CDR3 covers 13 residues. From germline, CDR1 is GTSNPN and CDR2 SVGIG (reference sequence). The DNA of the CDR3 is TGTGCCTGGAGTGACAGGGAAGATGATGGCTACACCTTC. Its translation: CAWSDREDDGYTF.

V is TRBV5-1 and J is TRBJ1-3; D remains ambiguous. This CDR3 region has 14 residues. V was shortened by 7 bases and J by 0 bases, with 11 bases between the two germline ends. Germline V gives CDR1 SGHRS, CDR2 YFSETQ. For the CDR3, the DNA is TGCGCCAGCCGACGGTGGAGCTCTGGAAACACCATATATTTT. Its translation: CASRRWSSGNTIYF.

The rearrangement uses TRBV6-5 and TRBJ1-2; D uncertain. V shed 2 bases and J shed 3 bases, with 7 bases lying between them. CDR1 and CDR2 (germline): MNHEY, SVGAGI. The CDR3 consists of 13 residues. CDR3 residues: CASSYVPDYGYTF. CDR3 sequence (DNA): TGTGCCAGCAGTTACGTTCCAGACTATGGCTACACCTTC.

This rearrangement joins TRBV6-1 to TRBJ1-2; D is uncertain. The CDR3 loop spans 13 amino acids. The V gene's germline CDR1 is MNHNS and CDR2 SASEGT. The V and J ends lost 6 bases and 2 bases respectively, with 10 bases between them. Here the CDR3 reads CASRTALNYGYTF. CDR3 sequence (DNA): TGTGCCAGCAGAACCGCCTTAAACTATGGCTACACCTTC.

The chain employs TRBV3-1 and TRBJ2-3, with D possibly being TRBD2 (5 bases). Germline V CDR1 and CDR2: LGHDT, YNNKEL (reference sequence). Trimming left V 2 bases short and J 5 bases short, with 8 bases between. This CDR3 is 13 amino acids long. The CDR3 bases are TGTGCCAGCAGCCAATCGGGGAGAGATACGCAGTATTTT. The encoded protein is CASSQSGRDTQYF.

The rearrangement links TRBV7-9 to TRBJ1-6, with D perhaps matching TRBD1 (5 bases). The ends were cut back, 5 bases at V and 1 base at J, with 18 bases in the middle. Germline V gene data show CDR1 as SEHNR and CDR2 as FQNEAQ (reference sequence). The CDR3 has 18 residues. This chain's CDR3 is CASSPLQGTRSYNSPLHF. CDR3 nucleotide sequence: TGTGCCAGCAGCCCTCTTCAGGGAACCAGGTCCTATAATTCACCCCTCCACTTT. Using reference TRBV7-9 and TRBJ1-6 for the parts outside the CDR3, the full variable domain is DTGVSQNPRHKITKRGQNVTFRCDPISEHNRLYWYRQTLGQGPEFLTYFQNEAQLEKSRLLSDRFSAERPKGSFSTLEIQRTEQGDSAMYLCASSPLQGTRSYNSPLHFGNGTRLTVT.

This clonotype occurred a few times. The rearrangement joins TRBV10-3 to TRBJ1-2, with 7 bases fitting TRBD1. The germline V gene encodes CDR1 ENHRY and CDR2 SYGVKD. V dropped 10 bases and J dropped 5; count of bases not matched to a gene: 13. This CDR3 spans 14 amino acids. The CDR3, as DNA: TGTGCCAACTCGTTAGGGGCAGGGGGTTATGGCTACACCTTC. It translates to CANSLGAGGYGYTF.

The V gene is TRBV28, the J gene TRBJ2-1; no definite D call. CDR1 and CDR2 from the germline V gene are MDHEN and SYDVKM. There are 12 residues in the CDR3. Trimming took 3 bases from V and 8 from J, leaving 8 bases between them. CDR3 amino acids: CASSFPADEQFF. The DNA of the CDR3 is TGTGCCAGCAGTTTCCCCGCAGATGAGCAGTTCTTC.

This rearrangement joins TRBV28 to TRBJ1-2, with a possible D match to TRBD1 (5 bases). CDR1 and CDR2 from the germline V gene are MDHEN and SYDVKM. CDR3 length equals 15 residues. Between the trimmed V and J ends, which lost 5 bases and 6 bases, there was a span of 19 bases. DNA of the CDR3: TGTGCCAGCAGTGCCTTGGGGGTTAGATCGGATGGCTACACCTTC. Translating it yields CASSALGVRSDGYTF.

The chain combines TRBV2 with TRBJ1-4, with D possibly being TRBD1 (5 bases). Trimming cost V 4 bases and J 10 bases, with 16 bases left between them. CDR1 is SNHLY and CDR2 is FYNNEI in the germline V gene. The CDR3 extends over 14 amino acids. In DNA, the CDR3 is TGTGCCAGCAGTGGATGGGTCAGGGATGGAAAACTGTTTTTT. It specifies CASSGWVRDGKLFF.

V is TRBV25-1 and J is TRBJ2-1; 9 positions agree with TRBD2. The CDR3 loop spans 12 amino acids. V trimming: 11 bases; J trimming: 7 bases; junction bases outside the gene matches: 6. Germline V gene data show CDR1 as MGHDK and CDR2 as SYGVNS. CDR3 residues: CAARTSVNEQFF. The DNA for the CDR3 is TGTGCCGCCAGGACTAGCGTGAATGAGCAGTTCTTC.

The chain links TRBV11-2 to TRBJ2-7; TRBD2 might be the D (6 bases). The V gene lost 5 bases and the J gene lost 0 bases, with 14 bases spanning the gap. The germline V gene encodes CDR1 SGHAT and CDR2 FQNNGV. This CDR3 is 15 amino acids long. CDR3 in DNA: TGTGCCAGCAGCCCCGGCCGGGAGTCCTCCTACGAGCAGTACTTC. It encodes CASSPGRESSYEQYF.